Shown below are 32 T cell receptor beta chains from a single sample sequenced in a study of blood T cell repertoires in COVID-19 (TCRdb year 2020). Libraries were built with the immunoSEQ multiplex PCR assay. TCRdb stores this immuneACCESS table with in-frame sequences only. Part of the clones is absent; in the studies checked, under half of the shortfall reflects unresolved V genes, and no reason is known for the rest. Within this sample are around 250,000 clones, with just over 85% of them counted one time only. The ten largest clonotypes hold 2.5% to 3% of the sample. The source material was peripheral blood. Receptors originate from a young woman with active or convalescent COVID-19.

The chain combines TRBV28 with TRBJ2-7, with TRBD1 matching over 10 bases. From germline, CDR1 is MDHEN and CDR2 SYDVKM. The V and J ends lost 7 bases and 4 bases, in that order; junction bases with no gene match: 13. This CDR3 contains 16 residues. DNA of the CDR3: TGTGCCAGCACCGACCTCGGGGGACAGGGGATTTACGAGCAGTACTTC. As protein: CASTDLGGQGIYEQYF.

This chain connects TRBV6-5 to TRBJ2-3, with 9 bases fitting TRBD2. The CDR3 spans 15 residues. Germline V gene sequence: CDR1 MNHEY, CDR2 SVGAGI. With 8 bases clipped from V and 2 bases from J, the junction kept 8 bases outside the gene matches. This CDR3 is CASADAGGPTDTQYF. In nucleotides, the CDR3 is TGTGCCAGCGCGGACGCGGGGGGGCCCACAGATACGCAGTATTTT.

The genes are TRBV5-1 and TRBJ2-3, with a possible D match to TRBD1 (6 bases). CDR3 size: 16 residues. CDR1 and CDR2 (germline): SGHRS, YFSETQ. V dropped 0 bases and J dropped 3 bases, with 14 bases sitting between them. CDR3 bases: TGCGCCAGCAGCTTGGGAGGGGGTTCTTTAACAGATACGCAGTATTTT. Amino acids: CASSLGGGSLTDTQYF.

The chain couples TRBV6-2 or TRBV6-3 to TRBJ2-7; TRBD1 aligns across 11 bases. The CDR3 has 18 amino acids. The V gene end was trimmed by 2 bases and the J gene end by 2 bases; junction bases not matched to a gene: 11. Germline CDR1 is MNHEY and CDR2 is SVGEGT. CDR3 sequence: CASSYRTGGAELAYEQYF. In DNA, the CDR3 is TGTGCCAGCAGTTACAGGACAGGGGGCGCAGAGCTTGCCTACGAGCAGTACTTC.

This chain links TRBV28 with TRBJ2-6; a possible D gene is TRBD2 (5 bases). CDR3 size: 17 residues. CDR1 and CDR2 from the germline V gene are MDHEN and SYDVKM. V was pared by 5 bases and J by 1 base, with 15 bases between. CDR3 protein: CASSPAGWASGANVLTF. The CDR3 nucleotides read TGTGCCAGCAGTCCGGCGGGCTGGGCGTCTGGGGCCAACGTCCTGACTTTC.

V and J are TRBV18 and TRBJ1-4; no clear D. This CDR3 spans 13 amino acids. Between the trimmed V and J ends, which lost 8 bases and 0 bases, there was a span of 7 bases. The germline V gene has CDR1 KGHSH and CDR2 LQKENI. CDR3 protein: CASHGATNEKLFF. The CDR3 DNA reads as TGTGCCAGCCACGGGGCAACTAATGAAAAACTGTTTTTT.

The genes are TRBV6-2 or TRBV6-3 and TRBJ1-1, with 8 positions matching TRBD1. The CDR3 is 15 residues long. Germline values: CDR1 MNHEY, CDR2 SVGEGT. V lost 3 bases to trimming and J lost 11 bases; unmatched junction nucleotides: 14. The CDR3 coding sequence is TGTGCCAGCAGTTATCCGGGACAGGTTCCCACCTGGGCTTTCTTT. This codes for CASSYPGQVPTWAFF.

V and J are TRBV7-2 and TRBJ2-6, with D hard to call. V lost 3 bases to trimming and J lost 0 bases, with 12 bases between them. This CDR3 spans 17 amino acids. From germline, CDR1 is SGHTA and CDR2 FQGNSA. CDR3 sequence reads: CASSFRGLNSGANVLTF. CDR3 bases: TGTGCCAGCAGCTTTAGAGGCCTAAACTCTGGGGCCAACGTCCTGACTTTC.

The J gene is TRBJ2-5, the V gene TRBV5-6; 9 bases map to TRBD1. Germline trimming cut 4 bases from V and 5 bases from J; bases unmatched to any gene: 9. The CDR3 covers 15 residues. The germline V gene encodes CDR1 SGHDT and CDR2 YYEEEE. In DNA form, the CDR3 reads TGTGCCAGCAGCCCCGGGACAGGGAGGAGGGAGACCCAGTACTTC. It codes for CASSPGTGRRETQYF.

The chain joins TRBV2 to TRBJ1-1; tentatively, D is TRBD1 (6 bases). Germline values: CDR1 SNHLY, CDR2 FYNNEI. The CDR3 loop spans 14 amino acids. The V gene lost 6 bases and the J gene lost 3 bases, with 14 bases spanning the gap. The CDR3 loop is CASRIRGMDTEAFF. CDR3 in DNA: TGTGCCAGCAGGATCAGGGGAATGGACACTGAAGCTTTCTTT.

The chain recombines TRBV9 with TRBJ1-1, with D perhaps TRBD1 (5 bases). Trimming removed 3 bases at V and 3 bases at J, with 21 bases between. CDR1 is SGDLS, CDR2 YYNGEE, per germline. CDR3 length: 17 amino acids. The CDR3 sequence: CASSARGGTAWDTEAFF. In DNA, the CDR3 is TGTGCCAGCAGCGCCCGGGGGGGGACGGCATGGGACACTGAAGCTTTCTTT.

V is TRBV19 and J is TRBJ1-2, with 7 bases that match TRBD1. The CDR3 length is 17 residues. CDR1 is LNHDA, CDR2 SQIVND, per germline (reference sequence). The ends lost 3 bases at V and 0 bases at J; junction bases unmatched: 10. DNA for the CDR3: TGTGCCAGTAGTATCTCGACAGGGCAGCGATCTAACTATGGCTACACCTTC. Translation: CASSISTGQRSNYGYTF.

This sequence joins TRBV19 and TRBJ2-1, with D uncertain. The V end lost 5 bases, the J end lost 10 bases, and 18 bases lay between the germline ends. The CDR3 loop spans 14 amino acids. Per germline, CDR1 LNHDA and CDR2 SQIVND (reference sequence). In DNA, the CDR3 is TGTGCCAGTAGTCCACCCGTCAGGTCGAGCGAGCAGTTCTTC. Amino acid sequence: CASSPPVRSSEQFF.

The chain couples TRBV3-1 (or the pseudogene TRBV3-2) to TRBJ1-1, with D possibly being TRBD1 (6 bases). Germline V gene sequence: CDR1 LGHDT, CDR2 YNNKEL (reference sequence). The CDR3 runs 12 residues. V was shortened by 2 bases and J by 10 bases, with 11 bases between the two germline ends. In DNA form, the CDR3 reads TGTGCCAGCAGCCAATCACAAGGGGGAGCTTTCTTT. Amino acids: CASSQSQGGAFF.

This clone has only a few counts. The chain is built from TRBV30 and TRBJ2-3, with 7 bases matching TRBD2. The ends lost 0 bases at V and 2 bases at J; junction bases unmatched: 5. In germline, CDR1 is GTSNPN, CDR2 SVGIG (reference sequence). CDR3 length: 15 residues. The CDR3 reads CAWSVSGRPTDTQYF. The DNA of the CDR3 is TGTGCCTGGAGTGTTAGCGGGCGGCCCACAGATACGCAGTATTTT. The full variable domain, with the rest looked up from reference TRBV30 and TRBJ2-3, is SQTIHQWPATLVQPVGSPLSLECTVEGTSNPNLYWYRQAAGRGLQLLFYSVGIGQISSEVPQNLSASRPQDRQFILSSKKLLLSDSGFYLCAWSVSGRPTDTQYFGPGTRLTVL.

This chain uses TRBV28 with TRBJ1-2; D call uncertain. Germline CDR1 and CDR2: MDHEN and SYDVKM. The germline V and J ends were trimmed by 3 bases and 4 bases, with 15 bases remaining between them. This CDR3 spans 15 amino acids. This chain's CDR3 is CASSFGFQPVYGYTF. CDR3 in DNA: TGTGCCAGCAGTTTCGGGTTCCAACCCGTCTATGGCTACACCTTC.

This clone came up a few times. V usage is TRBV11-3 and J usage is TRBJ1-1; tentatively, D is TRBD1 (6 bases). Germline-derived CDR1 and CDR2 are SGHNT and YENEEA. CDR3 length: 13 residues. Trimming stripped 6 bases from V and 8 bases from J, with 16 bases between. The CDR3 bases are TGTGCCAGCAGTAGCGCGGAGGACAGCGAAGCTTTCTTT. Amino acid sequence: CASSSAEDSEAFF. The whole variable domain, filled in from reference TRBV11-3 and TRBJ1-1, reads EAGVVQSPRYKIIEKKQPVAFWCNPISGHNTLYWYLQNLGQGPELLIRYENEEAVDDSQLPKDRFSAERLKGVDSTLKIQPAELGDSAVYLCASSSAEDSEAFFGQGTRLTVV.

The V call is TRBV5-5, the J call TRBJ1-5; TRBD1 might be the D (6 bases). Germline values: CDR1 SGHKS, CDR2 YYEKEE (reference sequence). CDR3 length: 17 amino acids. Trimming shortened V by 1 base and J by 3 bases, and 17 bases separated the two germline ends. The CDR3 DNA follows: TGTGCCAGCAGCTTGTACCTGGCACAGGGCTTCAATCAGCCCCAGCATTTT. This encodes CASSLYLAQGFNQPQHF.

The chain carries TRBV7-2 and TRBJ1-5; D possibly corresponds to TRBD1 (5 bases). The CDR3 sequence is 15 residues long. The germline V and J ends were trimmed by 0 bases and 6 bases, with 12 bases remaining between them. From germline, CDR1 is SGHTA and CDR2 FQGNSA. The CDR3 region is CASSLALGGSQPQHF. The CDR3, as DNA: TGTGCCAGCAGCTTAGCGTTGGGGGGTAGTCAGCCCCAGCATTTT. The whole variable domain, filled in from reference TRBV7-2 and TRBJ1-5, reads GAGVSQSPSNKVTEKGKDVELRCDPISGHTALYWYRQSLGQGLEFLIYFQGNSAPDKSGLPSDRFSAERTGGSVSTLTIQRTQQEDSAVYLCASSLALGGSQPQHFGDGTRLSIL.

This chain uses TRBV19 with TRBJ1-5; 7 nucleotides line up with TRBD1. V trimming: 2 bases; J trimming: 3 bases; junction bases outside the gene matches: 7. Per germline, CDR1 LNHDA and CDR2 SQIVND (reference sequence). The CDR3 length is 16 residues. The CDR3 region is CASSIRTGPTNQPQHF. CDR3 DNA: TGTGCCAGTAGTATAAGGACAGGCCCCACCAATCAGCCCCAGCATTTT.

The chain has TRBV18 and TRBJ2-3; 7 positions match TRBD2. CDR3 length: 17 residues. Germline assignment: CDR1 KGHSH and CDR2 LQKENI. V gave up 4 bases and J gave up 0 bases; unmatched junction bases: 10. The CDR3 reads CASSHGGAGMSTDTQYF. CDR3 nucleotide sequence: TGTGCCAGCTCACATGGGGGAGCGGGGATGAGCACAGATACGCAGTATTTT.

The rearrangement links TRBV28 to TRBJ1-3; maybe TRBD1 (5 bases). Germline CDR1 is MDHEN and CDR2 is SYDVKM. Trimming left V 3 bases short and J 3 bases short, with 9 bases between. The CDR3 is 14 amino acids. CDR3 coding DNA: TGTGCCAGCAGTTTTTTAGGGGATGGAAACACCATATATTTT. This sequence encodes CASSFLGDGNTIYF.

CDR3 loop: CASSYSESQGDYGYTF. The CDR3 DNA sequence: TGTGCCAGCAGTTACTCGGAGTCCCAGGGGGACTATGGCTACACCTTC. The V and J genes are TRBV6-5 and TRBJ1-2; 7 bases match TRBD1. Looked up from germline, CDR1 is MNHEY and CDR2 is SVGAGI. The CDR3 runs 16 residues. Trimming cost V 0 bases and J 3 bases; bases outside gene matches: 7.

The rearrangement joins TRBV19 to TRBJ2-5; 10 nucleotides agree with TRBD2. The junction had 11 bases not matched to a gene; V was cut back by 3 bases and J by 1 base. This CDR3 region has 18 residues. The germline gives CDR1 LNHDA, CDR2 SQIVND (reference sequence). The CDR3 here is CASSIGASGGPIQETQYF. The CDR3 DNA reads as TGTGCCAGTAGTATTGGGGCTAGCGGGGGACCGATCCAAGAGACCCAGTACTTC.

This chain links TRBV5-6 with TRBJ1-2; 9 bases agree with TRBD1. Per the germline V gene, CDR1 is SGHDT and CDR2 is YYEEEE. This CDR3 contains 15 residues. The J segment lost 8 bases and the V segment lost 0 bases, leaving 8 bases of the junction unmatched. The CDR3 DNA follows: TGTGCCAGCAGCTTGGGGGGACAGGGACTGGGAGGCTACACCTTC. It specifies CASSLGGQGLGGYTF.

The V and J genes are TRBV28 and TRBJ1-5, with D perhaps TRBD1 (6 bases). This CDR3 has 15 amino acids. Germline V gene lookup returns CDR1 MDHEN and CDR2 SYDVKM. V was cut by 2 bases and J by 2 bases, with 10 bases left in between. In DNA, the CDR3 is TGTGCCAGCAGTTTAGTACAGGGAGGCAATCAGCCCCAGCATTTT. Translation: CASSLVQGGNQPQHF.

As for this clone: The same CDR3 can be traced to other DNA sequences in this sample. V is TRBV29-1 and J is TRBJ2-5; D might be TRBD2 (5 bases). The germline CDR1 and CDR2 sequences are SQVTM and ANQGSEA. V lost 5 bases, J lost 2 bases, and 9 bases lay in between. This CDR3 is 12 amino acids long. CDR3 nucleotide sequence: TGCAGCGTTCGACGGGGTCAAGAGACCCAGTACTTC. Amino acid sequence: CSVRRGQETQYF.

This chain uses TRBV27 with TRBJ2-7, with TRBD1 matching over 11 bases. The ends lost 2 bases at V and 3 bases at J; junction bases unmatched: 3. The V gene's germline CDR1 is MNHEY and CDR2 SMNVEV (reference sequence). This CDR3 is 15 amino acids long. CDR3 region: CASSLKGQGVYEQYF. The DNA of the CDR3 is TGTGCCAGCAGTTTAAAGGGACAGGGGGTCTACGAGCAGTACTTC.

This chain connects TRBV27 to TRBJ2-7, with a weak D call TRBD1 (7 bases). The CDR3 has 15 residues. CDR1 and CDR2 (germline): MNHEY, SMNVEV (reference sequence). V lost 6 bases to trimming and J lost 4 bases, with 19 bases between them. In DNA, the CDR3 is TGTGCCAGCAGCCGACAGGGAGGAGGGGGTTACGAGCAGTACTTC. Its protein is CASSRQGGGGYEQYF.

In this sample, this clone turned up a few times. V usage is TRBV7-2 and J usage is TRBJ1-5; D not resolved. This CDR3 is built from 15 residues. The germline V and J ends were trimmed by 1 base and 0 bases, with 7 bases remaining between them. Germline V gene data show CDR1 as SGHTA and CDR2 as FQGNSA. The chain's CDR3 is CASSLVRYSNQPQHF. In nucleotides, the CDR3 is TGTGCCAGCAGCTTAGTCCGTTATAGCAATCAGCCCCAGCATTTT. The full variable domain, in which reference TRBV7-2 and TRBJ1-5 provide the parts outside the CDR3, is GAGVSQSPSNKVTEKGKDVELRCDPISGHTALYWYRQSLGQGLEFLIYFQGNSAPDKSGLPSDRFSAERTGGSVSTLTIQRTQQEDSAVYLCASSLVRYSNQPQHFGDGTRLSIL.

The chain combines TRBV27 with TRBJ1-1, with unresolved D. V dropped 5 bases and J dropped 4 bases, with 11 bases sitting between them. Looked up from germline, CDR1 is MNHEY and CDR2 is SMNVEV (reference sequence). The CDR3 contains 13 residues. The CDR3 loop reads CASSLAGLTEAFF. The CDR3 nucleotides read TGTGCCAGCAGTCTTGCGGGTCTCACTGAAGCTTTCTTT.

The chain is built from TRBV7-9 and TRBJ1-1, with D hard to call. The CDR3 is 14 amino acids. Looked up from germline, CDR1 is SEHNR and CDR2 is FQNEAQ (reference sequence). V lost 5 bases to trimming and J lost 1 base, with 11 bases between them. The CDR3 DNA reads TGTGCCAGCAGCCGCCAGCAGGCGAACACTGAAGCTTTCTTT. Translation gives CASSRQQANTEAFF.